This TCR beta chain emerged from a study of shared clonotypes between healthy human individuals. There are 13 residues in the CDR3. Germline CDR1 is MNHEY and CDR2 is SVGAGI. Deletions cut 3 bases from V and 7 bases from J, with 13 bases between. Profiled with immunoSEQ multiplex PCR; TCRdb holds only in-frame clones, not every one. The data contain approximately 2.1 million clones, 93% of them seen just once; the ten biggest clones take up 0.35% to 0.45%. V and J are TRBV6-5 and TRBJ2-7; possibly TRBD2 for D (6 bases). The sequenced material came from naive CD4+ T cells from PBMCs. Subset here: CD45RA+ positively selected. This clonotype was sampled from a man younger than 35 in good health. Some clones in this sample may be carry-over from other donors' samples. The CDR3 nucleotides read TGTGCCAGCAGTTATCCGGGGACTGAGGAGCAGTACTTC. Its translation: CASSYPGTEEQYF.